This note documents a single TCR beta chain sequence. Its antigen is unknown. The data were produced by immunoSEQ multiplex PCR, yet TCRdb's version contains in-frame clones alone and is incomplete. The data show some 120,000 clones, approximately 80% seen once. The data were taken from a study of cytotoxic CD8 clonotypes in ibrutinib-treated CLL. In germline, CDR1 is SGHNT, CDR2 YYREEE (reference sequence). The CDR3 is made up of 14 amino acids. V lost 1 base to trimming and J lost 3 bases, with 10 bases between them. Study results and limitations: A difference in sampling times existed between sustained-remission and progressing patients.

The source of this sequence is a human donor with chronic lymphocytic leukemia. The chain has TRBV5-4 and TRBJ2-5; D perhaps matches TRBD2 (5 bases). Specimen: PBMCs, collected after 24 months of ibrutinib treatment. The chain's CDR3 is CASSLNPGKETQYF. CDR3 sequence (DNA): TGTGCCAGCAGCTTGAACCCGGGGAAAGAGACCCAGTACTTC.